This paragraph covers one T cell receptor beta chain sequence. The antigen is undetermined. Other DNA sequences in the sample encode the same CDR3. The PCR ran on 60 Vbeta and 13 Jbeta primers. Sequenced by immunoSEQ multiplex PCR; TCRdb stores in-frame clones only, minus some. The sample contains fewer than 200,000 clones, about 80% of which appear only once. CDR1 is MNHEY and CDR2 is SVGAGI in the germline V gene. The CDR3 runs 13 residues. V lost 4 bases, J lost 4 bases, and 10 bases lay in between. The data originate from a study of cytomegalovirus exposure and HLA in healthy donors. Regarding the study as a whole: The study reported that TCR beta sequences accurately predicted HLA-A and HLA-B alleles in most subjects.

Sequenced input: PBMCs. This sequence was found in a woman between 45 and 65 years old in good health and CMV-seropositive. The chain carries TRBV6-5 and TRBJ1-1, with D possibly matching TRBD1 (5 bases). The DNA for the CDR3 is TGTGCCAGCAGTTGGCAGGGCGGCACTGAAGCTTTCTTT. Protein: CASSWQGGTEAFF.